This TCR beta chain was documented in a study of cytomegalovirus exposure and HLA in healthy donors. Study overall: Unique TCRs from HLA-typed donors, around 93 million of them, were held in an early data release. Findings of the study overall: A few CMV-associated chains proved CMV antigen-specific in vitro. The number of N-insertions in an Asian-associated ancestry cluster was reportedly below the approximately 700-donor mean in a later analysis. As was reported, the classifier diagnosed cytomegalovirus status with high specificity and sensitivity.

The CDR3 extends over 15 amino acids. The V gene's germline CDR1 is SGHRS and CDR2 YFSETQ. The junction had 6 bases not matched to a gene; V was cut back by 0 bases and J by 4 bases. A multiplex PCR was run with 60 Vbeta primers and 13 Jbeta primers. Clones were sequenced by immunoSEQ multiplex PCR, and TCRdb holds only the in-frame ones, with some missing. The profile covers approximately 110,000 clones, with over 60% appearing a single time and around 5% taken by the ten largest. A word on this clone: No antigen is known for it.

This sequence was found in a man younger than 45 in good health and CMV-seropositive. The rearrangement uses TRBV5-1 and TRBJ2-7, with TRBD2 matching 8 bases. Specimen: PBMCs. The CDR3 spells CASSLDGGGGYEQYF. CDR3 coding DNA: TGCGCCAGCAGCTTGGACGGGGGGGGAGGGTACGAGCAGTACTTC. The full variable domain, its missing parts supplied by reference TRBV5-1 and TRBJ2-7, is KAGVTQTPRYLIKTRGQQVTLSCSPISGHRSVSWYQQTPGQGLQFLFEYFSETQRNKGNFPGRFSGRQFSNSRSEMNVSTLELGDSALYLCASSLDGGGGYEQYFGPGTRLTVT.